This TCR delta chain was captured in a study of gamma-delta T cells after stem cell transplantation. The table lists this clone with a few counts. This may be a read error, as it is one base from a much larger clone. This sample also contains other DNA sequences that code for the same CDR3. TCRdb reanalysed the RT-PCR reads via CATT. The table lists 2,500 to 3,000 delta-chain clones, over 2% of them singletons, with less than 35% in the top ten. In germline, CDR1 is GEAIGNYY, CDR2 EKD. The CDR3 loop spans 17 amino acids. Input material: gamma-delta T cells. The genes are TRDV2 and TRDJ1, with 9 bases identical to TRDD3. This TCR was sampled from a human donor. It is not recorded whose cells these are; they may come from a transplant donor. The CDR3, as DNA: TGTGCCTGTGACGCCTTACTGGGGGAACTAAACACCGACAAACTCATCTTT. This encodes CACDALLGELNTDKLIF.